This T cell receptor beta chain was retrieved from a study of spatial heterogeneity in lung cancer. The wider study: After resection, follow-up PBMC samples were sequenced when available, at a median of about 2 years later. Among detected sequences, beta-chain ones consistently exceeded alpha-chain ones in number. Study-level points and caveats: The appearance of ubiquitous expanded tumor TCRs in blood was greater at resection than follow-up.

Documented time point: blood at routine non-recurrence follow-up after resection. As for this clonotype: Its specificity is unknown.

Germline CDR1 reads SGHRS; CDR2 reads YFSETQ. This CDR3 is built from 15 residues. Unmatched junction bases numbered 7, after V lost 6 bases and J lost 5 bases. Using its own MiXCR run on the 5' RACE reads, TCRdb lists one record per CDR3 protein. The sample yields about 70,000 distinct CDR3 sequences, roughly 8.9% seen once. This chain uses TRBV5-1 with TRBJ2-2, with 10 bases lining up with TRBD2. The specimen was PBMCs, collected at follow-up. This TCR derives from a female donor with early-stage non-small cell lung cancer. The CDR3 protein is CASNQLAGKTGELFF. In DNA, the CDR3 is TGCGCCAGCAACCAACTAGCGGGAAAGACCGGGGAGCTGTTTTTT.